The following is a T cell receptor beta chain sequence with its context. The antigen remains unidentified. The source of the sample is a study of T-cell memory formation after mild COVID-19. MiXCR, applied by TCRdb to the 5' RACE reads, yields one record per CDR3 protein. This sample carries under 400,000 distinct CDR3 sequences, approximately 29% of them seen once, and the ten largest clones take roughly 13%. General study points: Contracting clones from day 15 to 85 showed balanced CD4/CD8; later expanders favored CD4+. CD4+ contracting clones lay mainly in CM and EM, CD8+ ones in EMRA. Confirmation of SARS-CoV-2 specificity was lacking for second-wave clones peaking day 37.

This receptor was identified in an adult woman who had mild COVID-19 (a few samples of this study predate the infection). Cell type and time point are not known. The sequenced sample was PBMCs or a T cell subset sorted from them (not recorded which).

DNA for the CDR3: TGTGCCAGCAGTGAGGATCAGCCCCAGCATTTT. This codes for CASSEDQPQHF. The V gene is TRBV6-1, the J gene TRBJ1-5; D not certain. With 3 bases removed from V and 5 bases from J, the gap between germline ends came to 2 bases. The CDR3 consists of 11 residues. Germline V gives CDR1 MNHNS, CDR2 SASEGT.